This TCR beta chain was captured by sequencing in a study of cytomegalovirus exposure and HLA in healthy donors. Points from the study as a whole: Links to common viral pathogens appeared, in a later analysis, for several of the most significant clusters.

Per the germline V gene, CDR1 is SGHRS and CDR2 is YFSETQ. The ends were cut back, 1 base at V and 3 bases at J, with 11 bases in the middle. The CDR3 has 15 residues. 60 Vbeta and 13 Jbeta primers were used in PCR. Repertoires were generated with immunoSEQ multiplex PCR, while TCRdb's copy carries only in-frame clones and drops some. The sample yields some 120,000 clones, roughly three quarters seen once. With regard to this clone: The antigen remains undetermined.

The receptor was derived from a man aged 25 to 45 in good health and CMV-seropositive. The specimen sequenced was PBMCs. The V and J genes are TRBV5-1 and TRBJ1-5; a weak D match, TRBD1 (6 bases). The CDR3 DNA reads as TGCGCCAGCAGCTTGTCACCAGGGGACAATCAGCCCCAGCATTTT. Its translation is CASSLSPGDNQPQHF.